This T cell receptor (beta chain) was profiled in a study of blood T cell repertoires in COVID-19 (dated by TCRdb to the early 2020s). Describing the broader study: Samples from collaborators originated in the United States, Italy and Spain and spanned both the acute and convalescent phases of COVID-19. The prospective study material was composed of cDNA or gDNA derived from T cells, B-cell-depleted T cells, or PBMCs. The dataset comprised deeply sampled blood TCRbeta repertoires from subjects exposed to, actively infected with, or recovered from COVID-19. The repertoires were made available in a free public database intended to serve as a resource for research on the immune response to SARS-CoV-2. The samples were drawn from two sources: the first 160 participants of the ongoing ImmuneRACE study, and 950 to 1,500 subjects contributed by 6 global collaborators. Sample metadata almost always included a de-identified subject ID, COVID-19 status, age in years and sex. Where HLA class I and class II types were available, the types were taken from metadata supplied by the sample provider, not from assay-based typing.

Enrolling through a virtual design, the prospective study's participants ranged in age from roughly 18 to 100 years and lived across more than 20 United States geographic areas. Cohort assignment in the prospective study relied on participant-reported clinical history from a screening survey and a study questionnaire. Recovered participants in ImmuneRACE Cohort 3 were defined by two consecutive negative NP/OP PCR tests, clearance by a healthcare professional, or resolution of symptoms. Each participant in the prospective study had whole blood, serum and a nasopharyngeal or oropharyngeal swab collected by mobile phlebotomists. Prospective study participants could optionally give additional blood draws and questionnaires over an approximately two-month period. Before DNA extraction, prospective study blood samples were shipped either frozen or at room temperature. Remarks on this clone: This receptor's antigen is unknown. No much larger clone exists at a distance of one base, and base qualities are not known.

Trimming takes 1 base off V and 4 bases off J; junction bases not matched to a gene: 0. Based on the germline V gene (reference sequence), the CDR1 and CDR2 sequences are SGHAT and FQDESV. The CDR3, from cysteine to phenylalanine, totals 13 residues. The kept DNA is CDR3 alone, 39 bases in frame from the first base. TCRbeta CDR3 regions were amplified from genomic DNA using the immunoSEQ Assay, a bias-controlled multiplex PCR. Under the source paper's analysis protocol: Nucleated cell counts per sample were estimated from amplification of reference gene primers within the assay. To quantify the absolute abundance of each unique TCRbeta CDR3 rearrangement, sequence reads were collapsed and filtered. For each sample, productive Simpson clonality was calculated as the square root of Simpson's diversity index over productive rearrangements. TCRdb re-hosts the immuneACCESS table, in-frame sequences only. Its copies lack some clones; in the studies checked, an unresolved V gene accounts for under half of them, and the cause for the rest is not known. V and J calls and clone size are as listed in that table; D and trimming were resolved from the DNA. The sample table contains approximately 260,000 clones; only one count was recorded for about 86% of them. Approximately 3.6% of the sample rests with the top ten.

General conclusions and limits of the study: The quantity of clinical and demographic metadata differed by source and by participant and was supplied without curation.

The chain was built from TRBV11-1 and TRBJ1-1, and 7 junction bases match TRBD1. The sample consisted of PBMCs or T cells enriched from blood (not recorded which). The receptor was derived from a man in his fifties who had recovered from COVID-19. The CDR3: CASSLGTGTEAFF. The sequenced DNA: TGTGCCAGCAGCTTAGGGACAGGCACTGAAGCTTTCTTT.